This TCR beta chain came from a study of T cell responses to AZD1222 COVID-19 vaccine. General study results and limits: It should be noted that donors were predominantly white British and more often female, and clonal diversity was possibly underestimated.

Germline CDR1 is SGDLS and CDR2 is YYNGEE. The CDR3 sequence is 15 residues long. Deletions cut 3 bases from V and 4 bases from J, with 14 bases between. Comment on this clone: The antigen is unknown.

Sequencing was performed with immunoSEQ multiplex PCR; in TCRdb, only in-frame clones are kept and a portion is missing. Among 130,000 to 150,000 clones, 90% to 95% were seen once, and the ten largest hold under 1.5%. The sequenced sample was peripheral blood, obtained on day 0 of AZD1222 vaccination. The genes are TRBV9 and TRBJ1-3; a possible D gene is TRBD1 (6 bases). The sequence came from an adult in good health. The CDR3 loop is CASSATGSSGNTIYF. CDR3 DNA: TGTGCCAGCAGCGCCACAGGGTCGTCCGGAAACACCATATATTTT.